This T cell receptor beta chain was obtained from a study of CD8 T cells in ankylosing spondylitis. Overall study results and limits: Those disease-linked clones were CD8+; they were also relatively rare in peripheral blood. For ankylosing spondylitis blood, a TCR beta motif of about eight highly homologous variants appeared characteristic.

This clonotype has only a few counts. As yet, its antigen is unknown. V was clipped by 3 bases and J by 3 bases; unmatched bases: 3. The CDR3 totals 16 residues. Germline CDR1 KGHDR, CDR2 SFDVKD. In making TCR beta libraries, quantitative 5'-RACE with molecular barcodes was used. In TCRdb, the 5' RACE reads were re-called with MiXCR into one record per CDR3 protein. The profile shows approximately 540,000 distinct CDR3 sequences, roughly 13% of them singletons. The sample consisted of blood, either unsorted or a sorted T cell fraction (not recorded which). The TCR was taken from a male donor with ankylosing spondylitis. This sequence joins TRBV24-1 and TRBJ2-2, with 10 bases fitting TRBD2. The CDR3 nucleotides are TGTGCCACCAGTGATCCTAGCGGGAGATACACCGGGGAGCTGTTTTTT. Its protein product is CATSDPSGRYTGELFF.